What follows are 21 T cell receptor beta chains derived from one specimen sequenced in a study of T-cell memory formation after mild COVID-19. TCRdb re-analysed the 5' RACE reads in MiXCR, keeping a single row per CDR3 protein. The profile covers 250,000 to 300,000 distinct CDR3 sequences, with around 15% appearing a single time and roughly 24% taken by the ten largest. Sample: PBMCs or a T cell subset sorted from them (not recorded which). The receptors here all came from a man aged 18 to 30 who had mild COVID-19 (a few samples of this study predate the infection). Cell type and time point are not known.

This clonotype was detected a few times. The gene calls are TRBV7-9 and TRBJ1-6; D gene ambiguous. The V end was cut by 5 bases, the J end by 4 bases, with 15 bases between. The CDR3 sequence is 16 residues long. CDR1 is SEHNR, CDR2 FQNEAQ, per germline (reference sequence). The CDR3 here is CASSPVLGIYNSPLHF. DNA of the CDR3: TGTGCCAGCAGCCCTGTTCTGGGGATTTATAATTCACCCCTCCACTTT.

This clonotype was detected ten times or more. The chain links TRBV4-1 to TRBJ2-3, with 8 bases fitting TRBD2. CDR1 and CDR2 (germline): MGHRA, YSYEKL. CDR3 length equals 16 residues. V lost 2 bases to trimming and J lost 7 bases; unmatched junction nucleotides: 11. The CDR3: CASSQPGGGGSNTQYF. CDR3 sequence (DNA): TGCGCCAGCAGCCAACCGGGAGGGGGGGGTTCGAATACGCAGTATTTT.

This chain connects TRBV7-8 to TRBJ1-5; 7 bases map to TRBD1. There are 16 residues in the CDR3. The V gene's germline CDR1 is SGHVS and CDR2 FQNEAQ. The J segment lost 1 base and the V segment lost 5 bases, leaving 8 bases of the junction unmatched. The CDR3 coding sequence is TGTGCCAGCAGCAGTGGAGGGGGCGGAAGCAATCAGCCCCAGCATTTT. Translating gives CASSSGGGGSNQPQHF.

This clonotype was found a few times. The rearrangement joins TRBV19 to TRBJ2-3; a possible D gene is TRBD1 (5 bases). The CDR3 is 14 residues long. CDR1 is LNHDA and CDR2 is SQIVND in the germline V gene (reference sequence). Trimming took off 7 bases at V and 5 bases at J, with 16 bases between the two ends. The CDR3 region has the DNA TGTGCCAGTACGTGGGGCGGCCTGAAAGATACGCAGTATTTT. It is translated as CASTWGGLKDTQYF.

This chain links TRBV15 with TRBJ1-4; perhaps TRBD1 as D (5 bases). Per the germline V gene, CDR1 is LNHNV and CDR2 is YYDKDF (reference sequence). This CDR3 region has 14 residues. Trimming removed 1 base at V and 8 bases at J, with 11 bases between. The CDR3 sequence: CATSRGKTVEKLFF. Written as DNA, the CDR3 is TGTGCCACCAGCAGAGGAAAGACAGTCGAAAAACTGTTTTTT.

V and J are TRBV7-8 and TRBJ2-7; maybe TRBD1 (6 bases). Germline lookup yields CDR1 SGHVS and CDR2 FQNEAQ. The CDR3 spans 18 residues. V lost 2 bases to trimming and J lost 0 bases, with 20 bases between them. CDR3 loop: CASSLPYTGTSNSYEQYV. The DNA of the CDR3 is TGTGCCAGCAGCTTACCCTACACCGGGACAAGTAACTCCTACGAGCAGTACGTC.

A few counts support this clonotype. The chain recombines TRBV9 with TRBJ2-7, with D maybe TRBD2 (6 bases). Germline values: CDR1 SGDLS, CDR2 YYNGEE. CDR3 length equals 16 residues. The ends were cut back, 0 bases at V and 0 bases at J, with 13 bases in the middle. The CDR3 sequence: CASSVGGDASSYEQYF. The CDR3 coding sequence is TGTGCCAGCAGCGTAGGGGGGGACGCGAGCTCCTACGAGCAGTACTTC. Together with reference TRBV9 and TRBJ2-7, the CDR3 gives the full variable domain: DSGVTQTPKHLITATGQRVTLRCSPRSGDLSVYWYQQSLDQGLQFLIQYYNGEERAKGNILERFSAQQFPDLHSELNLSSLELGDSALYFCASSVGGDASSYEQYFGPGTRLTVT.

This clonotype has only a few counts. The V call is TRBV7-9, the J call TRBJ2-5; D possibly corresponds to TRBD1 (7 bases). V was clipped by 5 bases and J by 2 bases, with 18 bases between them. The V gene's germline CDR1 is SEHNR and CDR2 FQNEAQ (reference sequence). The CDR3 covers 16 residues. The CDR3 loop reads CASSRRRGQRQETQYF. The CDR3 region has the DNA TGTGCCAGCAGCCGAAGGAGGGGGCAAAGGCAAGAGACCCAGTACTTC.

The chain employs TRBV20-1 and TRBJ1-2, with D possibly TRBD1 on 5 matching bases. The CDR3 extends over 16 amino acids. From germline, CDR1 is DFQATT and CDR2 SNEGSKA (reference sequence). The V and J ends lost 0 bases and 0 bases respectively, with 14 bases between them. The DNA of the CDR3 is TGCAGTGCTAGAGACCCGCTGGAGACAGCTAACTATGGCTACACCTTC. It yields the protein CSARDPLETANYGYTF.

The chain carries TRBV20-1 and TRBJ2-1; D ambiguous. The germline V gene encodes CDR1 DFQATT and CDR2 SNEGSKA (reference sequence). This CDR3 comprises 11 residues. This CDR3 reads CSPIPGSEQFF. CDR3 bases: TGCAGCCCAATTCCCGGGTCTGAGCAGTTCTTC.

J is TRBJ1-2 and V is TRBV20-1, with no clear D. Germline V gene lookup returns CDR1 DFQATT and CDR2 SNEGSKA (reference sequence). The CDR3 has 14 amino acids. V was cut by 3 bases and J by 5 bases, with 16 bases left in between. The CDR3: CSARSGIQDYGYTF. The CDR3 DNA sequence: TGCAGTGCTAGGTCCGGGATCCAGGATTATGGCTACACCTTC.

The rearrangement joins TRBV4-3 to TRBJ2-2; 7 nucleotides align to TRBD1. The CDR3 has 16 amino acids. Germline CDR1 LGHNA, CDR2 YSLEER. The junction had 10 bases not matched to a gene; V was cut back by 3 bases and J by 6 bases. The CDR3 DNA is TGCGCCAGCAGCCAGGCGTCGGGACAGTACCCCGGGGAGCTGTTTTTT. Its translation: CASSQASGQYPGELFF.

The V and J genes are TRBV6-2 or TRBV6-3 and TRBJ2-7, with D perhaps matching TRBD1 (5 bases). The CDR3 contains 13 residues. V was trimmed by 0 bases and J by 6 bases, leaving 9 bases between them. Germline V gene lookup returns CDR1 MNHEY and CDR2 SVGEGT. CDR3 sequence: CASSYSQGGEQYV. The DNA of the CDR3 is TGTGCCAGCAGTTACTCTCAGGGTGGCGAGCAGTACGTC.

The gene calls are TRBV4-3 and TRBJ1-1; tentatively, D is TRBD1 (5 bases). Deletions cut 1 base from V and 8 bases from J, with 17 bases between. The length of the CDR3 is 15 residues. Germline CDR1 LGHNA, CDR2 YSLEER. Here the CDR3 DNA reads TGCGCCAGCAGCCAAGGGCTCAGGGCCCGGCGGGAAGCTTTCTTT. Translating it yields CASSQGLRARREAFF.

This clonotype appeared many times. The V call is TRBV29-1, the J call TRBJ2-2; D not certain. CDR1 is SQVTM, CDR2 ANQGSEA, per germline. The V end was cut by 5 bases, the J end by 3 bases, with 13 bases between. The CDR3 sequence is 14 residues long. The CDR3 nucleotides are TGCAGCGTTTCCTCCACCGCCGACACCGGGGAGCTGTTTTTT. This gives the protein CSVSSTADTGELFF.

The chain has TRBV5-1 and TRBJ1-1; 7 bases align to TRBD1. V trimming: 5 bases; J trimming: 5 bases; junction bases outside the gene matches: 9. Germline values: CDR1 SGHRS, CDR2 YFSETQ. The CDR3 is made up of 14 amino acids. Here the CDR3 DNA reads TGCGCCAGCAGTATCTGGACAGGCGGAACTGAAGCTTTCTTT. Translation: CASSIWTGGTEAFF.

Many counts were recorded for this clonotype. The V call is TRBV5-1, the J call TRBJ2-3; maybe TRBD1 (5 bases). Germline V gene data show CDR1 as SGHRS and CDR2 as YFSETQ. V was cut by 4 bases and J by 0 bases, with 12 bases left in between. CDR3 length: 15 residues. CDR3 in DNA: TGCGCCAGCAGCCAGGACACGGCTAGCACAGATACGCAGTATTTT. Residues: CASSQDTASTDTQYF.

This clonotype was counted at least ten times. The chain links TRBV7-9 to TRBJ2-7; perhaps D is TRBD1 or TRBD2 (5 bases each). The CDR3 spans 15 residues. V lost 1 base, J lost 6 bases, and 16 bases lay in between. From germline, CDR1 is SEHNR and CDR2 FQNEAQ (reference sequence). CDR3 amino acids: CASSLVRGPLGEQYV. DNA for the CDR3: TGTGCCAGCAGCTTAGTTAGGGGCCCACTAGGCGAGCAGTACGTC.

This clonotype appeared a few times. The chain is built from TRBV4-1 and TRBJ2-3; possibly TRBD2 for D (6 bases). Trimming left V 0 bases short and J 2 bases short, with 18 bases between. This CDR3 contains 18 residues. Germline V CDR1 and CDR2: MGHRA, YSYEKL. The CDR3 DNA sequence: TGCGCCAGCAGCCAAGAAATCCCGGGGGAAGCCCTCACAGATACGCAGTATTTT. Translated, it gives CASSQEIPGEALTDTQYF.

The chain couples TRBV5-1 to TRBJ1-4; D not certain. Trimming shortened V by 0 bases and J by 3 bases, and 12 bases separated the two germline ends. The CDR3 runs 16 residues. CDR1 is SGHRS and CDR2 is YFSETQ in the germline V gene. The CDR3 region is CASSLGRASANEKLFF. CDR3 DNA sequence: TGCGCCAGCAGCTTGGGGCGTGCATCGGCTAATGAAAAACTGTTTTTT.

V and J are TRBV6-5 and TRBJ2-2; perhaps D is TRBD1 or TRBD2 (5 bases each). V lost 4 bases, J lost 1 base, and 10 bases lay in between. CDR3 size: 15 residues. From germline, CDR1 is MNHEY and CDR2 SVGAGI. In DNA, the CDR3 is TGTGCCAGCAGTTGGGGGATGGGGAACACCGGGGAGCTGTTTTTT. Translation gives CASSWGMGNTGELFF.